These 22 T cell receptor beta chains came from one sample sequenced in a study of blood T cells in healthy people across ages. With a J-beta primer mix and a sample-barcoded 5' primer, a second PCR ran about 6 to 11 cycles. TCRdb passed the 5' RACE reads through MiXCR, listing each CDR3 protein once. This sample has approximately 730,000 distinct CDR3 sequences, with about 53% found just once. The sequenced material came from blood. Every receptor here comes from a man older than 75 in good health.

The chain has TRBV20-1 and TRBJ2-3, with 13 bases that match TRBD2. CDR3 length: 16 residues. V dropped 6 bases and J dropped 14; count of bases not matched to a gene: 20. Germline loops: CDR1 DFQATT, CDR2 SNEGSKA (reference sequence). The CDR3 DNA is TGCAGTGCCGGACCAACGGGACTAGCGGGATACAGAGACGCGTATTTT. Its translation is CSAGPTGLAGYRDAYF.

In the case of this clonotype: It may be a read error: a sequence one base away is much more abundant. The chain uses TRBV29-1 and TRBJ2-7, with a tentative D call TRBD1 (6 bases). The CDR3 loop spans 13 amino acids. Per germline, CDR1 SQVTM and CDR2 ANQGSEA. CDR3 amino acids: CNVEDRFSYEQYF. The CDR3 DNA sequence: TGCAACGTTGAAGACAGGTTCTCCTACGAGCAGTACTTC.

This clonotype has a handful of counts. V gene TRBV5-1 combines with J gene TRBJ2-7; possible D gene TRBD1, 6 bases. V shed 4 bases and J shed 0 bases, with 17 bases lying between them. There are 16 residues in the CDR3. CDR1 and CDR2 (germline): SGHRS, YFSETQ. Here the CDR3 reads CASSLLGTSNSYEQYF. The CDR3 DNA sequence: TGCGCCAGCAGCCTACTCGGGACATCGAACTCCTACGAGCAGTACTTC. Combining the CDR3 with reference TRBV5-1 and TRBJ2-7 gives the whole variable domain KAGVTQTPRYLIKTRGQQVTLSCSPISGHRSVSWYQQTPGQGLQFLFEYFSETQRNKGNFPGRFSGRQFSNSRSEMNVSTLELGDSALYLCASSLLGTSNSYEQYFGPGTRLTVT.

This clonotype appeared a single time. V usage is TRBV3-1 and J usage is TRBJ1-2, with 8 nucleotides matching TRBD1. J lost 8 bases, V lost 2 bases, and 4 bases had no gene match. CDR1 and CDR2 from the germline V gene are LGHDT and YNNKEL (reference sequence). The CDR3 contains 13 residues. CDR3 protein: CASSQMDRDGYTF. The CDR3 bases are TGTGCCAGCAGCCAAATGGACAGGGACGGCTACACCTTC.

The CDR3 DNA reads as TGTGCCAGCAGCCGATGGGAGACCCAAGAGACCCAGTACTTC. Translating gives CASSRWETQETQYF. J is TRBJ2-5 and V is TRBV7-8, with a possible D match to TRBD2 (5 bases). Germline values: CDR1 SGHVS, CDR2 FQNEAQ. The length of the CDR3 is 14 residues. V was cut by 5 bases and J by 1 base, with 11 bases left in between. The complete variable domain, with remaining parts taken from reference TRBV7-8 and TRBJ2-5, reads GAGVSQSPRYKVAKRGQDVALRCDPISGHVSLFWYQQALGQGPEFLTYFQNEAQLDKSGLPSDRFFAERPEGSVSTLKIQRTQQEDSAVYLCASSRWETQETQYFGPGTRLLVL.

This clonotype was counted only a few times. The rearrangement links TRBV9 to TRBJ2-3; perhaps TRBD2 as D (6 bases). V dropped 3 bases and J dropped 0 bases, with 11 bases sitting between them. Germline lookup yields CDR1 SGDLS and CDR2 YYNGEE. This CDR3 is 15 amino acids long. CDR3 sequence: CASSDSGASTDTQYF. The CDR3 region has the DNA TGTGCCAGCAGCGATAGCGGAGCCAGCACAGATACGCAGTATTTT.

J is TRBJ2-1 and V is TRBV6-1, with 12 positions matching TRBD2. The V segment lost 10 bases and the J segment 9 bases; nucleotides outside the gene matches: 13. CDR1 and CDR2 (germline): MNHNS, SASEGT. This CDR3 is built from 15 residues. CDR3 amino acids: CATLPRTSGISEQFF. CDR3 sequence (DNA): TGTGCCACCCTACCCCGGACTAGCGGGATCAGTGAGCAGTTCTTC.

The CDR3 here is CASSFIRAQGNSPLHF. The CDR3 coding sequence is TGCGCCAGCAGCTTCATAAGGGCCCAGGGGAATTCACCCCTCCACTTT. This chain uses TRBV5-1 with TRBJ1-6; a possible D gene is TRBD1 (6 bases). The CDR3 is made up of 16 amino acids. CDR1 and CDR2 (germline): SGHRS, YFSETQ. Trimming took 2 bases from V and 7 from J, leaving 16 bases between them.

This clonotype came up a few times. The chain has TRBV29-1 and TRBJ1-2; 7 nucleotides align to TRBD1. CDR3 length: 13 residues. The J segment lost 3 bases and the V segment lost 7 bases, leaving 8 bases of the junction unmatched. CDR1 SQVTM and CDR2 ANQGSEA come from the germline V gene. The DNA of the CDR3 is TGCAGCGGCGGTCCGGGGACAGACTATGGCTACACCTTC. Its translation is CSGGPGTDYGYTF.

The chain links TRBV29-1 to TRBJ2-5, with D perhaps matching TRBD2 (6 bases). Germline CDR1 is SQVTM and CDR2 is ANQGSEA. The CDR3 totals 13 residues. V lost 7 bases, J lost 2 bases, and 14 bases lay in between. CDR3 amino acids: CSAVRRVQETQYF. The CDR3 DNA sequence: TGCAGCGCTGTACGGAGGGTGCAAGAGACCCAGTACTTC.

Comment on this clonotype: At one end, the junction sequence differs from germline, possibly due to a read error. The chain employs TRBV15 and TRBJ2-1; 8 bases agree with TRBD2. This CDR3 comprises 20 residues. The germline V gene has CDR1 LNHNV and CDR2 YYDKDF (reference sequence). The CDR3 region is CATSNPRGVAGRLSYTEQFF. The DNA of the CDR3 is TGTGCCACCAGCAACCCTCGAGGAGTAGCGGGGAGGCTTTCGTACACTGAGCAGTTCTTC.

The chain uses TRBV7-9 and TRBJ2-7; 9 bases align to TRBD1. Losses at the gene ends were 5 bases for V and 12 bases for J; bases not matched to a gene: 5. CDR3 length equals 11 residues. Germline V gene sequence: CDR1 SEHNR, CDR2 FQNEAQ (reference sequence). The CDR3 loop is CASSRQGVGYF. In DNA, the CDR3 is TGTGCCAGCAGCCGACAGGGGGTCGGGTACTTC. Complete variable domain (other parts from reference TRBV7-9 and TRBJ2-7): DTGVSQNPRHKITKRGQNVTFRCDPISEHNRLYWYRQTLGQGPEFLTYFQNEAQLEKSRLLSDRFSAERPKGSFSTLEIQRTEQGDSAMYLCASSRQGVGYFGPGTRLTVT.

A few counts support this clonotype. The V gene is TRBV27, the J gene TRBJ2-7; TRBD1 matches at 9 bases. After removal of 3 bases from V and 1 base from J, the junction contained 7 bases not matched to a gene. This CDR3 has 16 amino acids. The V gene's germline CDR1 is MNHEY and CDR2 SMNVEV (reference sequence). This CDR3 is CASSFPPGQGSYEQYF. CDR3 DNA: TGTGCCAGCAGTTTCCCCCCGGGACAGGGATCCTACGAGCAGTACTTC.

The rearrangement joins TRBV20-1 to TRBJ2-7, with 10 bases fitting TRBD2. The ends lost 5 bases at V and 2 bases at J; junction bases unmatched: 3. Germline V gives CDR1 DFQATT, CDR2 SNEGSKA (reference sequence). CDR3 size: 13 residues. CDR3 sequence: CSAAGTSAYEQYF. DNA for the CDR3: TGCAGTGCTGCCGGGACTAGCGCCTACGAGCAGTACTTC.

The chain carries TRBV7-9 and TRBJ2-3; D is unclear. With 7 bases removed from V and 1 base from J, the gap between germline ends came to 9 bases. The V gene's germline CDR1 is SEHNR and CDR2 FQNEAQ (reference sequence). The CDR3 spans 13 residues. The CDR3 protein is CASIRSGTDTQYF. In DNA, the CDR3 is TGTGCCAGCATACGGTCGGGCACAGATACGCAGTATTTT.

This clonotype was found a few times. This chain links TRBV20-1 with TRBJ2-4; 9 bases are a match to TRBD2. From germline, CDR1 is DFQATT and CDR2 SNEGSKA (reference sequence). This CDR3 is 14 amino acids long. After removal of 3 bases from V and 5 bases from J, the junction contained 5 bases not matched to a gene. The CDR3 is CSASSSGRENIQYF. For the CDR3, the DNA is TGCAGTGCTAGCAGTAGCGGGAGAGAAAACATTCAGTACTTC.

This clonotype has just a few counts. J is TRBJ2-1 and V is TRBV10-2, with TRBD2 matching over 8 bases. Trimming took 1 base from V and 6 from J; bases not matched to a gene: 8. The CDR3 is made up of 16 amino acids. Germline V CDR1 and CDR2: WSHSY, SAAADI. This CDR3 is CASSEWGSGGFNEQFF. The CDR3 DNA sequence: TGCGCCAGCAGTGAGTGGGGGAGCGGGGGATTCAATGAGCAGTTCTTC.

The chain has TRBV6-5 and TRBJ1-2; no clear D gene. From germline, CDR1 is MNHEY and CDR2 SVGAGI. CDR3 length equals 14 residues. The germline V and J ends were trimmed by 6 bases and 4 bases, with 15 bases remaining between them. This CDR3 is CASRPGPGSYGYTF. The CDR3 DNA reads TGTGCCAGCAGACCCGGCCCGGGGAGCTATGGCTACACCTTC.

This rearrangement joins TRBV3-1 to TRBJ1-5, with D unresolved. Trimming shortened V by 0 bases and J by 3 bases, and 9 bases separated the two germline ends. The CDR3 spans 15 residues. Germline CDR1 is LGHDT and CDR2 is YNNKEL (reference sequence). CDR3 bases: TGTGCCAGCAGCCAAGATACGGCAGACAATCAGCCCCAGCATTTT. Amino acids: CASSQDTADNQPQHF.

The V gene is TRBV7-2, the J gene TRBJ1-4, with no clear D. Germline CDR1 SGHTA, CDR2 FQGNSA. The CDR3 consists of 14 residues. V lost 5 bases and J lost 5, with 12 bases in between. CDR3 sequence: CASSVQTGNEKLFF. The DNA for the CDR3 is TGTGCCAGCAGCGTACAGACTGGGAATGAAAAACTGTTTTTT.

This chain links TRBV6-4 with TRBJ1-6, with D hard to call. V dropped 2 bases and J dropped 7 bases, with 6 bases sitting between them. CDR3 length equals 13 residues. Germline V gene data show CDR1 as MRHNA and CDR2 as SNTAGT. The CDR3 region is CASSDVPNSPLHF. In DNA form, the CDR3 reads TGTGCCAGCAGTGACGTCCCCAATTCACCCCTCCACTTT.

This clonotype was recorded a few times. The CDR3 loop reads CASSFQGGYGYTF. Here the CDR3 DNA reads TGTGCCAGCAGCTTCCAGGGGGGCTATGGCTACACCTTC. The chain recombines TRBV7-2 with TRBJ1-2, with TRBD1 matching over 7 bases. J lost 4 bases, V lost 3 bases, and 2 bases had no gene match. This CDR3 has 13 residues. Germline V gene sequence: CDR1 SGHTA, CDR2 FQGNSA.